This T cell receptor (beta chain) derives from a study of technical replicates of blood from several donors. The table came from immunoSEQ multiplex PCR; TCRdb's copy has only in-frame clones and leaves some out. The sample yields approximately 79,000 clones, around 97% seen once. The germline V gene has CDR1 SQVTM and CDR2 ANQGSEA. CDR3 length equals 13 residues. V lost 6 bases to trimming and J lost 9 bases, with 18 bases between them. Sequencing input: T cells isolated from PBMCs. The V and J genes are TRBV29-1 and TRBJ1-5; D gene uncertain. The clonotype originates from a human donor in good health. The CDR3 spells CSVKRAWNGPQHF. The CDR3 nucleotides read TGCAGCGTGAAGAGGGCCTGGAATGGGCCCCAGCATTTT. Variable domain in full (rest from reference TRBV29-1 and TRBJ1-5): SAVISQKPSRDICQRGTSLTIQCQVDSQVTMMFWYRQQPGQSLTLIATANQGSEATYESGFVIDKFPISRPNLTFSTLTVSNMSPEDSSIYLCSVKRAWNGPQHFGDGTRLSIL.